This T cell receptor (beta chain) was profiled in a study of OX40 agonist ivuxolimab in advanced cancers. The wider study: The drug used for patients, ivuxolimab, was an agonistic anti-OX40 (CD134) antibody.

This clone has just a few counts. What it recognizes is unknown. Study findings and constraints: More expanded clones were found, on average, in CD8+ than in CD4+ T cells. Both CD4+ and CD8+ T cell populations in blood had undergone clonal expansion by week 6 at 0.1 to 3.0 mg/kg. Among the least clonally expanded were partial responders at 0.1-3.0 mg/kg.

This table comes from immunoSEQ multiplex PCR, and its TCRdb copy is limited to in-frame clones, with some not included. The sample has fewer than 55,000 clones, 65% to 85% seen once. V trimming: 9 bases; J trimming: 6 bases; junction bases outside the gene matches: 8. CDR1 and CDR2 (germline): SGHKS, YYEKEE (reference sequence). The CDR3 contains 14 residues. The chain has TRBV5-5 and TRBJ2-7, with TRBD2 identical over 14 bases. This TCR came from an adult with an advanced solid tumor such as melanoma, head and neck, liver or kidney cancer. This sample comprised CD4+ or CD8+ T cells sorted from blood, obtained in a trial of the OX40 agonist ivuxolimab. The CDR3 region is CATYPGLAGVEQYF. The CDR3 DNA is TGTGCCACCTACCCGGGACTAGCGGGAGTCGAGCAGTACTTC.